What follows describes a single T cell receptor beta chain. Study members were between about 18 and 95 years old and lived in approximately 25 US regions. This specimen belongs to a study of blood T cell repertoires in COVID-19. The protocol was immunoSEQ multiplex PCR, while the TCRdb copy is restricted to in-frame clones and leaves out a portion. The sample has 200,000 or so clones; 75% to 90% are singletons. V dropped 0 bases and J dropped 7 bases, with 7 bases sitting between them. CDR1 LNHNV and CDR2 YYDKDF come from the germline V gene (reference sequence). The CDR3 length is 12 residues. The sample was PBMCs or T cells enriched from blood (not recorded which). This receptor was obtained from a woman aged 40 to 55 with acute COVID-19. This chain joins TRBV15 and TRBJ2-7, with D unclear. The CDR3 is CATSRDETEQYF. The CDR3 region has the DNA TGTGCCACCAGCAGAGATGAGACAGAGCAGTACTTC.